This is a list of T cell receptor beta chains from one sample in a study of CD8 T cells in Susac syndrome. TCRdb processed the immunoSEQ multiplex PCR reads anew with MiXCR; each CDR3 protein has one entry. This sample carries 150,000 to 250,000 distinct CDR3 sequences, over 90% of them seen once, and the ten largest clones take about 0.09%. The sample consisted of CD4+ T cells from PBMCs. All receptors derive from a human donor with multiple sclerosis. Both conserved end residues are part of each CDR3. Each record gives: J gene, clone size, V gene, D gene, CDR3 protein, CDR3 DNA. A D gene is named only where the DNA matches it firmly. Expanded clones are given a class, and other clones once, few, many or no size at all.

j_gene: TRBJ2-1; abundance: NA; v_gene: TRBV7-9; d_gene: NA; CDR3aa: CASSLDGAGREQFF; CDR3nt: TGTGCCAGCAGCTTAGACGGGGCAGGTCGTGAGCAGTTCTTC
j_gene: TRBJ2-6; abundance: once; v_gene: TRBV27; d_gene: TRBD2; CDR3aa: CASSPRLAGNNVLTF; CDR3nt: TGTGCCAGCAGTCCGCGACTAGCGGGGAACAACGTCCTGACTTTC
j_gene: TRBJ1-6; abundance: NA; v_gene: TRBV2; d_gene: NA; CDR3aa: CASSEEYGRSNSPLHF; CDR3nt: TGTGCCAGCAGTGAAGAGTATGGGCGATCGAATTCACCCCTCCACTTT
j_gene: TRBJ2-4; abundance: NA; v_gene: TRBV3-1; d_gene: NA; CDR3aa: CASSHLKNIQYF; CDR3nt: TGTGCCAGCAGCCATCTCAAAAACATTCAGTACTTC
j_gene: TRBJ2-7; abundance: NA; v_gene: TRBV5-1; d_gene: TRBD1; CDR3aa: CASSLEVRGRGEQYF; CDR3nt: TGCGCCAGCAGCTTGGAGGTCAGGGGGCGAGGCGAGCAGTACTTC
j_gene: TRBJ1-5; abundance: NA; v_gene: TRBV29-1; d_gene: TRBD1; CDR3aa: CSVGTGSSNQPQHF; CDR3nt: TGCAGCGTCGGGACAGGGTCGAGCAATCAGCCCCAGCATTTT
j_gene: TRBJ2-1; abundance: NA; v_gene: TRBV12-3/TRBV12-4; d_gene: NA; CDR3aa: CASSYRIEQFF; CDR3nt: TGTGCCAGCAGTTACAGGATTGAGCAGTTCTTC
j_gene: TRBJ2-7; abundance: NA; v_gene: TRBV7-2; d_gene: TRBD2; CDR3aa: CASSLLGRPREKQYF; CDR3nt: TGTGCCAGCAGCTTGCTGGGACGCCCGCGGGAGAAGCAGTACTTC
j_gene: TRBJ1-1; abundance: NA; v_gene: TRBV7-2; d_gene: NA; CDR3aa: CASIHTGRANTEAFF; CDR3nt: TGTGCCAGCATCCACACAGGAAGAGCTAACACTGAAGCTTTCTTT
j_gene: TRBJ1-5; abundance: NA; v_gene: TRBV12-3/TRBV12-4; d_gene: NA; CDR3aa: CASSLDSLPQHF; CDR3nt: TGTGCCAGCAGTTTAGACAGCTTGCCCCAGCATTTT
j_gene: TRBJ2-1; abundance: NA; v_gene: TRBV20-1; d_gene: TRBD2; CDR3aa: CSARDRSGRAFEQFF; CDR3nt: TGCAGTGCTAGAGATCGTAGCGGGAGGGCCTTTGAGCAGTTCTTC
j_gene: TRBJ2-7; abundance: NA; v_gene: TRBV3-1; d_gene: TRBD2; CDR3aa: CASSPGTSGYEQYF; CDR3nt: TGTGCCAGCAGCCCCGGGACTAGCGGCTACGAGCAGTACTTC
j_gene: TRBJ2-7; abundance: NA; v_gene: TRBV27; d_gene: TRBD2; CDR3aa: CASSFLTSGVIPTYEQYF; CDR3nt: TGTGCCAGCAGTTTCCTGACTAGCGGGGTGATTCCTACCTACGAGCAGTACTTC
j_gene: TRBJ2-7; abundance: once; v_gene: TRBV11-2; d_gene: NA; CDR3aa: CASSSSFGVYEQYF; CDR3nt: TGTGCCAGCAGCTCATCATTCGGGGTCTACGAGCAGTACTTC
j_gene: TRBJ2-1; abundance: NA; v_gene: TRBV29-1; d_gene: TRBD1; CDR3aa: CSVLAPARTGDSYNEQFF; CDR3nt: TGCAGCGTCCTTGCCCCCGCTAGGACAGGGGATTCCTACAATGAGCAGTTCTTC
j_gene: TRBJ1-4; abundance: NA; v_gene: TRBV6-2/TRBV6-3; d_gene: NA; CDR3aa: CASSRRGATNEKLFF; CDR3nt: TGTGCCAGCAGCCGACGGGGGGCGACTAATGAAAAACTGTTTTTT
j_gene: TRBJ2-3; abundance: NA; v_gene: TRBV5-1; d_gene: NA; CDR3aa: CASSVRALRGHTDTQYF; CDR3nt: TGCGCCAGCAGCGTGCGGGCCCTCAGGGGACACACAGATACGCAGTATTTT
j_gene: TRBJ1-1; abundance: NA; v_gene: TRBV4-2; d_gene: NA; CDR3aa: CASSSTSTAQAFF; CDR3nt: TGTGCCAGCAGCTCGACTTCTACAGCCCAAGCTTTCTTT
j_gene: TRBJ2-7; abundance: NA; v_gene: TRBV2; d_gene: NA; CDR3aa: CASSAAASVQLEQYF; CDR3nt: TGTGCCAGCAGTGCGGCAGCCTCGGTACAGTTGGAGCAGTACTTC
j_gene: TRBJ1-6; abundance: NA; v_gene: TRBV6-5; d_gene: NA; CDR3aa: CASSSWNSPLHF; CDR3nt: TGTGCCAGCAGTTCCTGGAATTCACCCCTCCACTTT
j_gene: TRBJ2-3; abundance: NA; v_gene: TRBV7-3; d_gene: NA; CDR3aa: CASSPDPDTQYF; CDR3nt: TGTGCCAGCAGCCCTGATCCAGATACGCAGTATTTT
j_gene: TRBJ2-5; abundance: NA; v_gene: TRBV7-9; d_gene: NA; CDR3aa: CASSRRGETQYF; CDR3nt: TGTGCCAGCAGCCGACGGGGAGAGACCCAGTACTTC
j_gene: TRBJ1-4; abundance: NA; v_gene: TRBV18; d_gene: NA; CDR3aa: CASSPSQNSEKLFF; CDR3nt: TGTGCCAGCTCACCATCGCAAAACTCAGAAAAACTGTTTTTT
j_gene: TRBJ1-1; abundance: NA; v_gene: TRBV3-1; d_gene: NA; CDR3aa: CASSHRVGGTEAFF; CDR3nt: TGTGCCAGCAGCCACAGGGTAGGGGGAACTGAAGCTTTCTTT